This T cell receptor beta chain appears in the sequencing data of a study of blood T cells in healthy people across ages (dated by TCRdb to between 2014 and 2017). Context from the whole study: In model experiments, roughly one uniquely barcoded TCR beta cDNA molecule per two T cells was captured by template switching. To avoid experimental bias, donors of different ages were randomly spread across the sequencing lanes. To track age-related changes in TCR beta repertoire diversity, the study relied on deep sequencing normalized with unique cDNA molecular identifiers. Four age groups were formed from the donors: young (average roughly 15 years), middle-aged (approximately 40), aged (over 55) and long-lived (around 80). For two donors (one aged 18 to 30 and one aged 80 or older), the study analyzed two additional independent replicas of 1 million unique cDNA reads from the same blood draw. Overall study outcomes, separate from this receptor: Since profiling was done on bulk unsorted PBMCs, naive and antigen-experienced compartments could not be conclusively compared. Observed TCR beta diversity correlated strongly with the percentage of naive T cells measured by flow cytometry. Compared with the aged group, more naive CD4+ T cells, fewer expanded clones and increased TCR diversity were shown by the long-lived group, suggesting age selection. As age increased, observed TCR beta diversity per million T cells dropped in a roughly linear way, and a significant reduction was already evident by age roughly 40. Total diversity estimates from one million sequenced T cells were considered lower bounds and underestimates. The CMV infection status of donors was not known, potentially confounding age-related changes in expanded clonotypes.

On this clonotype itself: Its specific antigen is unknown. No base quality values were provided; no much bigger clone lies one nucleotide off.

Library construction relied on 5' RACE. The run used an Illumina HiSeq 2500. The second PCR ran for about 7 to 11 cycles and used a J-beta primer mix along with a sample-barcoded 5' primer. A template-switch 5' adaptor carrying 12 random nucleotides introduced a unique molecular identifier onto each TCR beta cDNA molecule. Each sample yielded at least 3 million CDR3-containing paired-end reads. First-strand cDNA synthesis was performed from all RNA using the Mint cDNA synthesis kit, with priming by a TRBC-specific oligonucleotide. Following uracil-DNA glycosylase treatment, all cDNA underwent a first 18-cycle PCR with the universal primers M1SS and BC2_uni_R. In the source study's methods: Each sample was normalized by randomly selecting 1 million high-quality reads, each carrying a distinct molecular identifier. Reads sharing molecular identifiers were discarded rather than binned into consensus sequences. CDR3 identification, clonotype clustering and error correction used MiTCR with a Q25 quality threshold and the strictest error-elimination algorithm. Lower-bound total TCR beta diversity was estimated with a nonparametric unseen species model using Euler transformation. TCRdb trimmed public reads at Q25 via fastp, called clones via MiXCR and kept in-frame beta chains. Every CDR3 protein is listed once, alongside the most common genes and DNA of its rows. TCRdb assigned the V and J calls; the authors' analysis was not used. The sample profile shows hundreds of thousands of distinct CDR3 sequences; over 40% of them were found once. Approximately 13% of the sample lies in the top ten.

Systemically healthy Caucasian individuals from Russia, some 38 in total and aged 6 to 90 years, were included as donors. Each donor gave ten milliliters of peripheral blood, collected into EDTA-treated Vacutainer tubes. Ficoll-Paque density-gradient centrifugation was used to isolate PBMCs, with at least 7 million per sample. Total RNA was extracted from PBMCs with Trizol reagent, with at least 5.5 micrograms obtained per sample. For every donor, flow cytometry on a PBMC aliquot measured the percentage of naive CD45RAhigh/CD27high T cells. The CDR3 holds 13 amino acids from the cysteine to the phenylalanine. Only the CDR3 portion is preserved as DNA: 39 bases, with reading frame beginning at the first base. According to the germline V gene, CDR1 reads SGHTA and CDR2 reads FQGNSA. At the junction V is shortened by 5 bases and J by 7 bases, with 12 bases in between.

The sequence joins TRBV7-2 to TRBJ1-5; no D gene is confidently identified. The material sequenced was blood. The sequence came from a woman of 80 years or more in good health. The sequence in DNA is TGTGCCAGCAGCGCCCCCTCGACACAGCCCCAGCATTTT. Its protein product is CASSAPSTQPQHF.